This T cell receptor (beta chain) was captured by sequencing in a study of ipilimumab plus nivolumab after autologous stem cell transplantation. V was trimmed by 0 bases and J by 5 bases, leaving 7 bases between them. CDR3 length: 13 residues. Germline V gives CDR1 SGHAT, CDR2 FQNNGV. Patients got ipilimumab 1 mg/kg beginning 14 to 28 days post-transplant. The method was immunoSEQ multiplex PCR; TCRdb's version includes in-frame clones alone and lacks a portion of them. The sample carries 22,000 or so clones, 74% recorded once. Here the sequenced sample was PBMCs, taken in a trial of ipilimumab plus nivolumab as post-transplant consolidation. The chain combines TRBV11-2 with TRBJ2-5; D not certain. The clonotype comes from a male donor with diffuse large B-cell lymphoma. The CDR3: CASSLDWSETQYF. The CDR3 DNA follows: TGTGCCAGCAGCTTAGATTGGTCGGAGACCCAGTACTTC.